This TCR beta chain appears in the sequencing data of a study of metastatic and nonmetastatic thyroid tumors. Study-wide context: Repertoire data that came from the blood and tumor or nodule tissue of malignant and benign thyroid patients were compared.

No treatment of any kind had been given to any patient before thyroid surgery. This clone was counted many times. Using MiXCR, TCRdb reanalyzed the PCR reads. The data contain fewer than 35,000 clones, around 22% of them singletons. Germline CDR1 LNHNV, CDR2 YYDKDF (reference sequence). The CDR3 extends over 16 amino acids. Trimming stripped 0 bases from V and 3 bases from J, with 12 bases between. The sample taken for sequencing was blood. This receptor was identified in a female donor with papillary thyroid cancer or a benign thyroid nodule (not recorded which). Some clones in this sample may be carry-over from other donors' samples. The genes are TRBV15 and TRBJ1-3; weak D call: TRBD1 (5 bases). The CDR3 DNA sequence: TGTGCCACCAGCAGAGATCCACTGGGGGTTGGAAACACCATATATTTT. Amino acids: CATSRDPLGVGNTIYF.